Listed below are T cell receptor beta chains from one sample, sequenced in a study of vaccination effects on CD4 cells after COVID-19. The table came from immunoSEQ multiplex PCR; TCRdb's copy has only in-frame clones and leaves some out. The sample has tens of thousands of clones, about 73% seen once; the top ten hold 1.5% to 2%. Their recognized antigens are unknown. The specimen comprised CD4+ T cells from PBMCs cultured with HCoV-OC43 spike peptides, sampled after COVID-19 vaccination. The source of these receptors is a human donor who received a COVID-19 vaccine. Each CDR3 is given with its conserved first and last residue. D genes are given only for firm matches. The size field is filled for only some rows; it gives once, few, many or a size class.

>13|NA|TRBJ1-4|TRBV19|NA
TGTGCCAGTCGGTCGGACCCCCCAGAAAAACTGTTTTTT
CASRSDPPEKLFF
>17|NA|TRBJ1-1|TRBV7-9|NA
TGTGCCAGCAGCCCGTTATTGGCCCTAATCATGAACACTGAAGCTTTCTTT
CASSPLLALIMNTEAFF
>15|TRBD1|TRBJ2-1|TRBV19|NA
TGTGCCAGTAGGGCGACAGGGGCCTCGAGGGGTGAGCAGTTCTTC
CASRATGASRGEQFF
>13|TRBD2|TRBJ2-1|TRBV7-3|NA
TGTGCCAGCAGCTCCGGGACTAGCGATGAGCAGTTCTTC
CASSSGTSDEQFF
>15|TRBD2|TRBJ2-1|TRBV7-3|few
TGTGCCAGCAGCCGTCTAGCGGGGACCTACAATGAGCAGTTCTTC
CASSRLAGTYNEQFF
>19|TRBD1|TRBJ2-6|TRBV24-1|once
TGTGCCACCAGTGATCCCCGCGGACAGGGGAATATTGGGGCCAACGTCCTGACTTTC
CATSDPRGQGNIGANVLTF
>16|TRBD1|TRBJ2-3|TRBV24-1|NA
TGTGCCACCAGTGATTTGAGGGGACAGGGCCAAGATACGCAGTATTTT
CATSDLRGQGQDTQYF
>14|TRBD1|TRBJ1-1|TRBV5-1|few
TGCGCCAGTACGACGGGACAGATGAACACTGAAGCTTTCTTT
CASTTGQMNTEAFF
>16|NA|TRBJ1-6|TRBV10-3|few
TGTGCCATCAGTGAAGTTGGGAGCTCCTATAATTCACCCCTCCACTTT
CAISEVGSSYNSPLHF
>14|NA|TRBJ2-3|TRBV7-3|NA
TGTGCCAGCAGCTTAGGACTTCCCACAGATACGCAGTATTTT
CASSLGLPTDTQYF
>13|NA|TRBJ2-2|TRBV12-3/TRBV12-4|NA
TGTGCCAGCAGCCGTTGGGGTCCCGGGGAGCTGTTTTTT
CASSRWGPGELFF
>14|NA|TRBJ1-3|TRBV5-6|NA
TGTGCCAGCACGTCTGTGGGGAGGCGAAACACCATATATTTT
CASTSVGRRNTIYF
>14|NA|TRBJ2-5|TRBV2|NA
TGTGCCAGCAGTGATTCAGGGTCCCAAGAGACCCAGTACTTC
CASSDSGSQETQYF
>15|TRBD1|TRBJ1-4|TRBV2|NA
TGTGCCAGCAGCCAAGGGACAGGGGGGGAGGAAAAACTGTTTTTT
CASSQGTGGEEKLFF
>14|TRBD1|TRBJ1-1|TRBV7-9|NA
TGTGCCAGCAGTTCGGGACAGGCGAACACTGAAGCTTTCTTT
CASSSGQANTEAFF
>15|TRBD1|TRBJ2-2|TRBV27|few
TGTGCCAGCAGTTCCGGGACAGGGAACACCGGGGAGCTGTTTTTT
CASSSGTGNTGELFF
>15|NA|TRBJ1-2|TRBV6-2/TRBV6-3|NA
TGTGCCAGCAGCCTTTCCAGGGATTCTAACTATGGCTACACCTTC
CASSLSRDSNYGYTF
>13|NA|TRBJ1-3|TRBV19|NA
TGTGCCAGTAGCGTCGCGACTGGAAACACCATATATTTT
CASSVATGNTIYF
>12|NA|TRBJ1-1|TRBV2|NA
TGTGCCAGCAGTGTGACAAATTGGGAAGCTTTCTTT
CASSVTNWEAFF
>12|NA|TRBJ2-6|TRBV27|NA
TGTGCCAGCAGTCCTGGGGCCAACGTCCTGACTTTC
CASSPGANVLTF
>15|NA|TRBJ1-2|TRBV6-5|NA
TGTGCCAGCAGTCGACACGCACCTGAGAACTATGGCTACACCTTC
CASSRHAPENYGYTF
>13|TRBD1|TRBJ1-2|TRBV29-1|NA
TGCAGCGCAACAAGAGGACAGGGGGAAGGCTACACCTTC
CSATRGQGEGYTF
>15|TRBD1|TRBJ1-5|TRBV9|NA
TGTGCCAGCAGCCGGACAGGGGGTGGCAATCAGCCCCAGCATTTT
CASSRTGGGNQPQHF
>12|TRBD1|TRBJ1-1|TRBV29-1|NA
TGCAGCGTGACGACAGGGGGCACTGAAGCTTTCTTT
CSVTTGGTEAFF
>16|NA|TRBJ1-1|TRBV19|once
TGTGCCAGTAGTATAGGAACTCTCCTAGTGGGGACTGAAGCTTTCTTT
CASSIGTLLVGTEAFF
>14|TRBD1|TRBJ2-2|TRBV6-1|NA
TGTGCCAGCAGTGAAGGACAGGGGACCGGGGAGCTGTTTTTT
CASSEGQGTGELFF
>14|TRBD1|TRBJ2-5|TRBV5-1|NA
TGCGCCAGCAGCTTCCGACAGGGCCAAGAGACCCAGTACTTC
CASSFRQGQETQYF
>15|TRBD1|TRBJ1-2|TRBV7-2|few
TGTGCCAGCAGCCGTGACAGGGGCGAAAACTATGGCTACACCTTC
CASSRDRGENYGYTF
>16|TRBD1|TRBJ2-3|TRBV18|NA
TGTGCCAGCTCACCACCGACAGGGGCCAGCACAGATACGCAGTATTTT
CASSPPTGASTDTQYF
>17|NA|TRBJ2-6|TRBV18|NA
TGTGCCAGCTCACCAATCGCGCGGACCTCTGGGGCCAACGTCCTGACTTTC
CASSPIARTSGANVLTF
>15|NA|TRBJ2-2|TRBV6-1|NA
TGTGCCAGCAGTGGAGCGACAGGCTACACCGGGGAGCTGTTTTTT
CASSGATGYTGELFF
>15|TRBD2|TRBJ2-2|TRBV28|NA
TGTGCCAGCACGACCCCGCTAGCGGCCCTTACGGAGCTGTTTTTT
CASTTPLAALTELFF
>16|NA|TRBJ2-3|TRBV4-3|NA
TGCGCCAGCAGCCCCAGAGGTGGGCCTAGCACAGATACGCAGTATTTT
CASSPRGGPSTDTQYF
>14|NA|TRBJ1-6|TRBV5-1|few
TGCGCCAGCTGCTTGGACGCTAATAATTCACCCCTCCACTTT
CASCLDANNSPLHF
>16|TRBD1|TRBJ1-1|TRBV5-1|NA
TGCGCCAGCAGCTTACGGCGGGGACAGATGAACACTGAAGCTTTCTTT
CASSLRRGQMNTEAFF
>14|NA|TRBJ1-1|TRBV5-4|NA
TGTGCCAGCAGCTCCCTTCGACAGACCACTGAAGCTTTCTTT
CASSSLRQTTEAFF
>13|TRBD1|TRBJ1-2|TRBV24-1|NA
TGTGCCACCAGTGATTCAGGGGGCTATGGCTACACCTTC
CATSDSGGYGYTF
>14|TRBD1|TRBJ1-2|TRBV7-8|NA
TGTGCCAGCAGCCCTCTCGGGACAGGGGTTTACTACACCTTC
CASSPLGTGVYYTF
>16|NA|TRBJ2-2|TRBV3-1/TRBV3-2|NA
TGTGCCAGCAGCCATGGGGCGGGGCGCGGAACCGGGGAGCTGTTTTTT
CASSHGAGRGTGELFF
>14|NA|TRBJ1-1|TRBV4-3|few
TGCGCCAGCAGCCATTCCGGGGTGAACACTGAAGCTTTCTTT
CASSHSGVNTEAFF